This TCR beta chain was profiled in a study of cytotoxic CD8 clonotypes in ibrutinib-treated CLL. Sequencing used immunoSEQ multiplex PCR; TCRdb keeps in-frame clones, though not all of them. The table records 300,000 to 400,000 clones, around 66% of them present only once. Per germline, CDR1 WSHSY and CDR2 SAAADI. The CDR3 consists of 15 residues. V lost 4 bases, J lost 0 bases, and 12 bases lay in between. Genomic DNA in an amount of around 2 micrograms was extracted from cryopreserved PBMCs and used for the preparation of TCR beta libraries. Sequenced here: PBMCs, sampled after 36 months of ibrutinib treatment. The origin of this receptor is a human donor with chronic lymphocytic leukemia. V usage is TRBV10-2 and J usage is TRBJ1-1, with D perhaps matching TRBD1 (6 bases). CDR3 bases: TGCGCCAGCAGTGGGGCAGGGGCCATGAACACTGAAGCTTTCTTT. Translation: CASSGAGAMNTEAFF.